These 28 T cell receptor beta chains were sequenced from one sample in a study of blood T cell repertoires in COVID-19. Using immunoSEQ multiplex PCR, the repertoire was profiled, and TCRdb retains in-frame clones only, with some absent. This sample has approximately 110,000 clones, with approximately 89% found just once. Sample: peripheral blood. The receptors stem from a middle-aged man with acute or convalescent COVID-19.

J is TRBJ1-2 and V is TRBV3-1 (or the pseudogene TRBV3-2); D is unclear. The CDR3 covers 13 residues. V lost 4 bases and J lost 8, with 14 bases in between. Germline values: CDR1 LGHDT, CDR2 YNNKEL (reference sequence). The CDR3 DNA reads TGTGCCAGCAGCCTCCGCGGGGAGGGAGGCTACACCTTC. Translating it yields CASSLRGEGGYTF.

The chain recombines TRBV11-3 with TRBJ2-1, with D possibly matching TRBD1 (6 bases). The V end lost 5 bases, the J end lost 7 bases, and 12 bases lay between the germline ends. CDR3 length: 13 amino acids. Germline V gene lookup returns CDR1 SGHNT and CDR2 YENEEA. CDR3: CASSRTASNEQFF. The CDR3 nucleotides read TGTGCCAGCAGCCGGACAGCTAGTAATGAGCAGTTCTTC.

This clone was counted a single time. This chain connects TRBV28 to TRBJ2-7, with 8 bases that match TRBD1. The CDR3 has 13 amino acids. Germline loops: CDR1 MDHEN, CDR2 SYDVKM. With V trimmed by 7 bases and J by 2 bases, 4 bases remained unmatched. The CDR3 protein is CASKRTGTYEQYF. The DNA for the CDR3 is TGTGCCAGCAAAAGGACAGGGACCTACGAGCAGTACTTC.

CDR3 DNA: TGTGCCAGCACCCAAGACAGCCCTAATGGCTACACCTTC. This translates into CASTQDSPNGYTF. J is TRBJ1-2 and V is TRBV2; D is possibly TRBD1 (5 bases). Germline CDR1 reads SNHLY; CDR2 reads FYNNEI. The CDR3 spans 13 residues. V lost 7 bases to trimming and J lost 6 bases, with 15 bases between them.

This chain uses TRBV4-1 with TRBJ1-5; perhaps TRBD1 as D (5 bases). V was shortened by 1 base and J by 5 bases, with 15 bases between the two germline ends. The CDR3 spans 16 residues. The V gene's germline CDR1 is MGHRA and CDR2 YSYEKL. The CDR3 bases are TGCGCCAGCAGCCAAGTCGTTGGGAGGGGCCATCAGCCCCAGCATTTT. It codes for CASSQVVGRGHQPQHF.

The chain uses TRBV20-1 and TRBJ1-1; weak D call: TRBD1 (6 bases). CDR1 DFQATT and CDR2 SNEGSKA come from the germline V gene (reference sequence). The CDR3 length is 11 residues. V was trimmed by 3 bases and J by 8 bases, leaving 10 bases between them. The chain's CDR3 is CSASEQGEAFF. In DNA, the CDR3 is TGCAGTGCTAGTGAACAGGGCGAAGCTTTCTTT.

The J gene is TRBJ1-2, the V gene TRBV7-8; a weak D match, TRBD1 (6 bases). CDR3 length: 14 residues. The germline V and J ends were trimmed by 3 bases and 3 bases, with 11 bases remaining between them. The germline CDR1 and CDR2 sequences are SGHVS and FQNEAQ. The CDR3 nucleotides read TGTGCCAGCAGCTTCACGGGACAAGACTATGGCTACACCTTC. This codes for CASSFTGQDYGYTF.

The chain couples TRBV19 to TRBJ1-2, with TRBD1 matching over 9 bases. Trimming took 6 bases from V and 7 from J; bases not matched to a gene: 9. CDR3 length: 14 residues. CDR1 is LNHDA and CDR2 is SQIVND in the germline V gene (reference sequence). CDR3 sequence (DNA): TGTGCCAGTAGAATCCGGGACAGGGTAGGTGGCTACACCTTC. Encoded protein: CASRIRDRVGGYTF.

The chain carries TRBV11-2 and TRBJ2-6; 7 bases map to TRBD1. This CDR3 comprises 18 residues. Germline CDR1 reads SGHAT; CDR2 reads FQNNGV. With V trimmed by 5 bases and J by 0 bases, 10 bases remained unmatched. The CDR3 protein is CASSPRDSLLSGANVLTF. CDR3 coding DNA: TGTGCCAGCAGCCCCCGGGACAGCCTACTCTCTGGGGCCAACGTCCTGACTTTC.

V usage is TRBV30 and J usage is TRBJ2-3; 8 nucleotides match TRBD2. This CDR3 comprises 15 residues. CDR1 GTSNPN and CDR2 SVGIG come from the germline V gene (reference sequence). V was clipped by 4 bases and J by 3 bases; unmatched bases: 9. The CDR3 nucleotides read TGTGCCTGGACTCGGGGTAGCGGGACAACAGATACGCAGTATTTT. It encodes CAWTRGSGTTDTQYF.

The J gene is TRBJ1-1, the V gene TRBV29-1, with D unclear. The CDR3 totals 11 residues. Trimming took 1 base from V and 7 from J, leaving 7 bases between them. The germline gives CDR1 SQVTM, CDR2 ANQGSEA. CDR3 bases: TGCAGCGTTGAAGTAACCAGTGAAGCTTTCTTT. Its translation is CSVEVTSEAFF.

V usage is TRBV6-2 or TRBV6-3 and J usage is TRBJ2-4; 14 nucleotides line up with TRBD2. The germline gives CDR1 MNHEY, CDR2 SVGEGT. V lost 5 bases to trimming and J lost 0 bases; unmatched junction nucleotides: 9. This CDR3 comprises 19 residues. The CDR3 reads CASSPPGLAGVPAKNIQYF. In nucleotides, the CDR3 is TGTGCCAGCAGTCCACCGGGACTAGCGGGAGTCCCAGCCAAAAACATTCAGTACTTC.

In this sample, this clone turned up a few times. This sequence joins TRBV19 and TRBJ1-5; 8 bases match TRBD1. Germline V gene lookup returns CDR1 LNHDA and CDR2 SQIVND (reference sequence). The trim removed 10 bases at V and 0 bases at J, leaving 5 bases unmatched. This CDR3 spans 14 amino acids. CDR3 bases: TGTGCCACGGGGACAGGTGATAGCAATCAGCCCCAGCATTTT. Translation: CATGTGDSNQPQHF.

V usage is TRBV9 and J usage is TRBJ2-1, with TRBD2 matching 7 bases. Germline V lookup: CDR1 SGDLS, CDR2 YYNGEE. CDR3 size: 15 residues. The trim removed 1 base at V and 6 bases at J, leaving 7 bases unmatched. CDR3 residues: CASSVLAGVSNEQFF. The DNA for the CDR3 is TGTGCCAGCAGCGTATTGGCGGGAGTCAGCAATGAGCAGTTCTTC.

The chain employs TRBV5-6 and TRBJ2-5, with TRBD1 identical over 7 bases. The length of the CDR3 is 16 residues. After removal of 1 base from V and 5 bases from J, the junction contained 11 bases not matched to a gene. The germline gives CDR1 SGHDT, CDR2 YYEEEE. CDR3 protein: CASSLNEGAGAETQYF. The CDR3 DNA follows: TGTGCCAGCAGCTTGAATGAGGGGGCGGGTGCGGAGACCCAGTACTTC. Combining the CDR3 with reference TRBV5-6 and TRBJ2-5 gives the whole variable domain DAGVTQSPTHLIKTRGQQVTLRCSPKSGHDTVSWYQQALGQGPQFIFQYYEEEERQRGNFPDRFSGHQFPNYSSELNVNALLLGDSALYLCASSLNEGAGAETQYFGPGTRLLVL.

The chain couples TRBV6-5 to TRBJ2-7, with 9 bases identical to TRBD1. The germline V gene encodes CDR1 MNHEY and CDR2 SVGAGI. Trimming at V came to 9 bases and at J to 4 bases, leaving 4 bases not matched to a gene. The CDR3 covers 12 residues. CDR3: CASRTGEYEQYF. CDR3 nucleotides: TGTGCCAGTCGGACAGGGGAATACGAGCAGTACTTC.

The DNA for the CDR3 is TGTGCCAGCAGTTACGGACCGGGACAGATGAACACTGAAGCTTTCTTT. Its protein is CASSYGPGQMNTEAFF. The chain couples TRBV6-5 to TRBJ1-1, with 7 bases aligning to TRBD1. The CDR3 runs to 16 residues. V lost 2 bases and J lost 0; bases outside the gene matches: 6. Germline CDR1 reads MNHEY; CDR2 reads SVGAGI.

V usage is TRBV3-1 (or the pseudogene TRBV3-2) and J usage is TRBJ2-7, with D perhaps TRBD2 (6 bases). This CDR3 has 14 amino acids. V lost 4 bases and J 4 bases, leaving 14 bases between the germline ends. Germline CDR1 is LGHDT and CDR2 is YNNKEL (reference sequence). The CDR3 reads CASSRPGLKYEQYF. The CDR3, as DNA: TGTGCCAGCAGCCGACCGGGACTTAAATACGAGCAGTACTTC.

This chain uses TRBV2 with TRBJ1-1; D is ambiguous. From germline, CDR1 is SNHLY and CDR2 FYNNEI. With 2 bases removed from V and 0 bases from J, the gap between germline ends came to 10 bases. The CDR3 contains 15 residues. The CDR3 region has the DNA TGTGCCAGCAGTGAACGACTAACACTGAACACTGAAGCTTTCTTT. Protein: CASSERLTLNTEAFF.

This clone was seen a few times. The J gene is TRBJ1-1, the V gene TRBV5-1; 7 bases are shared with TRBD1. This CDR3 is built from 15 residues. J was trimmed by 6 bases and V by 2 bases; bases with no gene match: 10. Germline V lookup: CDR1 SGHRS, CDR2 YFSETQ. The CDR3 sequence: CASSFRQGGDAEAFF. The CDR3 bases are TGCGCCAGCAGCTTCCGACAGGGCGGAGACGCTGAAGCTTTCTTT.

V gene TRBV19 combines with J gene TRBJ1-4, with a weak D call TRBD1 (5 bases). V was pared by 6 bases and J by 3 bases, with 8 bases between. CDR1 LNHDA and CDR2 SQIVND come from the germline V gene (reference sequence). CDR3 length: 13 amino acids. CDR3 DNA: TGTGCCAGTAGGGGGCGGTCTAATGAAAAACTGTTTTTT. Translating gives CASRGRSNEKLFF.

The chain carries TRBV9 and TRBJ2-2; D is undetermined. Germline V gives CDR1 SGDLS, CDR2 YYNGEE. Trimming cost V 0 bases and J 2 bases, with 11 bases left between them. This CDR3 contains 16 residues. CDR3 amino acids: CASSVDPRSNTGELFF. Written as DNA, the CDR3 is TGTGCCAGCAGCGTAGACCCCAGATCCAACACCGGGGAGCTGTTTTTT.

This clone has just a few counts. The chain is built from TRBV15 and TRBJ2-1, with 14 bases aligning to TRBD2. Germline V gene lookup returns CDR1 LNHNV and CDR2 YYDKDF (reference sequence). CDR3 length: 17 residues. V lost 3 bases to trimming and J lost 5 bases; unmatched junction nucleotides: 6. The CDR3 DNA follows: TGTGCCACCAGCAGCTGGGGACTAGCGGGAGAAAACAATGAGCAGTTCTTC. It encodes CATSSWGLAGENNEQFF.

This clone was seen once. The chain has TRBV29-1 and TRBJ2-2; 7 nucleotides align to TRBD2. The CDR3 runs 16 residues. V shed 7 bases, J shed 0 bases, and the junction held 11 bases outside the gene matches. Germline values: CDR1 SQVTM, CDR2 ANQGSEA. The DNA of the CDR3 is TGCAGCGCCCGGGGGGTGGCGCTAACGAACACCGGGGAGCTGTTTTTT. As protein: CSARGVALTNTGELFF.

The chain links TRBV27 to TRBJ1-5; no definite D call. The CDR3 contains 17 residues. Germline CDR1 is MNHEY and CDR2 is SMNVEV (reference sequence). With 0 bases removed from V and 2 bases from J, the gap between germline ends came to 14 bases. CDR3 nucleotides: TGTGCCAGCAGTTTATCCACCTTGGTCGGGGGCAATCAGCCCCAGCATTTT. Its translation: CASSLSTLVGGNQPQHF.

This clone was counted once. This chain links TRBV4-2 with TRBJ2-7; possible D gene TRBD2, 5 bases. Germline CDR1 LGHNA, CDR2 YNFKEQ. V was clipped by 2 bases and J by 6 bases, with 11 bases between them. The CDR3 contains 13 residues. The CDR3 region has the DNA TGTGCCAGCAGCCAATTCCCGGGGTTCGAGCAGTACTTC. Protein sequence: CASSQFPGFEQYF.

DNA of the CDR3: TGCGCCAGCAGCTTGAGCGGGGCTAGCGGGGGAAACATTCAGTACTTC. It codes for CASSLSGASGGNIQYF. The chain joins TRBV5-1 to TRBJ2-4, with 10 bases that match TRBD2. The length of the CDR3 is 16 residues. Trimming took 1 base from V and 6 from J; bases not matched to a gene: 7. CDR1 is SGHRS, CDR2 YFSETQ, per germline. The full variable domain, in which reference TRBV5-1 and TRBJ2-4 provide the parts outside the CDR3, is KAGVTQTPRYLIKTRGQQVTLSCSPISGHRSVSWYQQTPGQGLQFLFEYFSETQRNKGNFPGRFSGRQFSNSRSEMNVSTLELGDSALYLCASSLSGASGGNIQYFGAGTRLSVL.

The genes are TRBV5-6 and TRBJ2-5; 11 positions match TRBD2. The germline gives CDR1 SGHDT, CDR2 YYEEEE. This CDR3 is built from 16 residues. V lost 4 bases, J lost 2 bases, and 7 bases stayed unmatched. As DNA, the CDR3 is TGTGCCAGCAGCGCGCTGCGACTAGCGGGACAAGAGACCCAGTACTTC. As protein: CASSALRLAGQETQYF.